The 18 T cell receptor beta chains below come from one sample, sequenced in a study of cytomegalovirus exposure and HLA in healthy donors. PCR primers comprised 60 Vbeta and 13 Jbeta primers. Here immunoSEQ multiplex PCR was the method, and the copy in TCRdb shows in-frame clones only, minus some. Among more than 90,000 clones listed, approximately 80% were seen once. Material: PBMCs. The receptors here all came from a man aged 30-40 years in good health and CMV-seropositive.

With regard to this clone: Other DNA sequences of this sample code for an identical CDR3. V and J are TRBV6-5 and TRBJ1-1, with TRBD1 matching 9 bases. J lost 5 bases, V lost 0 bases, and 4 bases had no gene match. There are 15 residues in the CDR3. From germline, CDR1 is MNHEY and CDR2 SVGAGI. The CDR3 spells CASSYSGTGTTEAFF. The CDR3 nucleotides are TGTGCCAGCAGTTACTCGGGGACAGGGACTACTGAAGCTTTCTTT.

The chain combines TRBV5-1 with TRBJ2-1, with TRBD2 identical over 14 bases. V shed 4 bases and J 3 bases; nucleotides not matched to a gene: 3. The CDR3 runs 16 residues. Germline assignment: CDR1 SGHRS and CDR2 YFSETQ. In nucleotides, the CDR3 is TGCGCCAGCAGCAGGGGACTAGCGGGAGACTACAATGAGCAGTTCTTC. This encodes CASSRGLAGDYNEQFF. Variable domain in full (rest from reference TRBV5-1 and TRBJ2-1): KAGVTQTPRYLIKTRGQQVTLSCSPISGHRSVSWYQQTPGQGLQFLFEYFSETQRNKGNFPGRFSGRQFSNSRSEMNVSTLELGDSALYLCASSRGLAGDYNEQFFGPGTRLTVL.

The chain couples TRBV5-4 to TRBJ1-1; 9 nucleotides agree with TRBD1. Germline V gene data show CDR1 as SGHNT and CDR2 as YYREEE (reference sequence). Unmatched junction bases numbered 4, after V lost 3 bases and J lost 4 bases. The CDR3 sequence is 14 residues long. CDR3 in amino acids: CASSYLTGGTEAFF. In DNA, the CDR3 is TGTGCCAGCAGCTACCTGACAGGGGGCACTGAAGCTTTCTTT.

This clone has a single count. This chain links TRBV5-1 with TRBJ2-5, with 7 bases matching TRBD2. V gave up 1 base and J gave up 2 bases; unmatched junction bases: 5. The CDR3 is 15 residues long. Germline V gene lookup returns CDR1 SGHRS and CDR2 YFSETQ. In DNA, the CDR3 is TGCGCCAGCAGCTTGAGCGGGGCGGTACAAGAGACCCAGTACTTC. Encoded protein: CASSLSGAVQETQYF. The entire variable domain, with the rest obtained from reference TRBV5-1 and TRBJ2-5, is as follows: KAGVTQTPRYLIKTRGQQVTLSCSPISGHRSVSWYQQTPGQGLQFLFEYFSETQRNKGNFPGRFSGRQFSNSRSEMNVSTLELGDSALYLCASSLSGAVQETQYFGPGTRLLVL.

The CDR3 here is CATGSEFINYGYTF. CDR3 DNA sequence: TGTGCCACCGGGTCCGAATTTATTAACTATGGCTACACCTTC. J is TRBJ1-2 and V is TRBV19; D call uncertain. The germline CDR1 and CDR2 sequences are LNHDA and SQIVND (reference sequence). This CDR3 is built from 14 residues. V was pared by 10 bases and J by 1 base, with 16 bases between.

The rearrangement links TRBV28 to TRBJ2-7, with D perhaps matching TRBD2 (5 bases). Trimming took off 6 bases at V and 6 bases at J, with 18 bases between the two ends. Germline values: CDR1 MDHEN, CDR2 SYDVKM. The CDR3 runs to 14 residues. The CDR3 sequence: CASSLPSTAGEQYV. CDR3 bases: TGTGCCAGCAGCCTCCCGTCGACTGCGGGCGAGCAGTACGTC.

The genes are TRBV2 and TRBJ2-5; tentatively, D is TRBD2 (5 bases). V lost 4 bases to trimming and J lost 0 bases, with 15 bases between them. This CDR3 spans 16 amino acids. Germline V gene lookup returns CDR1 SNHLY and CDR2 FYNNEI. The CDR3 DNA follows: TGTGCCAGCAGTGTTCAGCTAGGAGGCTACCAAGAGACCCAGTACTTC. Translating gives CASSVQLGGYQETQYF.

As DNA, the CDR3 is TGTGCCAGCAGCCCGGGACAGGGTGTGAACTACGAGCAGTACGTC. It is translated as CASSPGQGVNYEQYV. V and J are TRBV7-8 and TRBJ2-7; 9 bases fit TRBD1. J gave up 3 bases and V 5 bases, and 8 bases lay outside the gene matches. Germline CDR1 is SGHVS and CDR2 is FQNEAQ. The CDR3 has 15 residues.

With regard to this clone: Germline is not matched at one junction end, which may reflect a read error. The chain carries TRBV7-9 and TRBJ2-1; 14 bases agree with TRBD2. The germline V gene encodes CDR1 SEHNR and CDR2 FQNEAQ (reference sequence). The CDR3 runs 16 residues. CDR3 DNA: TGTTCCAGCAGCCATGGGACTAGCGGGGGTTTCGATGAGCAGTTCTTC. Translated: CSSSHGTSGGFDEQFF.

The chain recombines TRBV19 with TRBJ1-5; D might be TRBD1 (6 bases). The CDR3 extends over 17 amino acids. V was shortened by 3 bases and J by 3 bases, with 18 bases between the two germline ends. Per the germline V gene, CDR1 is LNHDA and CDR2 is SQIVND (reference sequence). CDR3 coding DNA: TGTGCCAGTAGTATCCCAGGGAACAGGGCCCCCAATCAGCCCCAGCATTTT. Protein: CASSIPGNRAPNQPQHF.

The chain joins TRBV7-3 to TRBJ2-1; D gene ambiguous. CDR3 length equals 12 residues. Trimming removed 1 base at V and 10 bases at J, with 8 bases between. Per the germline V gene, CDR1 is SGHTA and CDR2 is FQGTGA. The CDR3 protein is CASSLRSGEQFF. CDR3 DNA sequence: TGTGCCAGCAGCTTAAGATCAGGCGAGCAGTTCTTC.

The J gene is TRBJ1-2, the V gene TRBV5-6; no clear D. CDR1 is SGHDT, CDR2 YYEEEE, per germline. The V gene lost 5 bases and the J gene lost 0 bases, with 5 bases spanning the gap. The CDR3 covers 12 residues. CDR3 DNA: TGTGCCAGCAGTTTATCTAACTATGGCTACACCTTC. Translation gives CASSLSNYGYTF. Full variable domain (missing parts from reference TRBV5-6 and TRBJ1-2): DAGVTQSPTHLIKTRGQQVTLRCSPKSGHDTVSWYQQALGQGPQFIFQYYEEEERQRGNFPDRFSGHQFPNYSSELNVNALLLGDSALYLCASSLSNYGYTFGSGTRLTVV.

The chain employs TRBV5-1 and TRBJ1-2; D perhaps matches TRBD1 (6 bases). The CDR3 is made up of 14 amino acids. Germline-derived CDR1 and CDR2 are SGHRS and YFSETQ. The V and J ends lost 3 bases and 3 bases respectively, with 12 bases between them. The CDR3: CASSSTRTDYGYTF. CDR3 in DNA: TGCGCCAGCAGCTCGACTCGGACAGACTATGGCTACACCTTC.

V gene TRBV27 combines with J gene TRBJ2-1, with TRBD1 matching 7 bases. Germline values: CDR1 MNHEY, CDR2 SMNVEV (reference sequence). The CDR3 sequence is 17 residues long. V lost 8 bases, J lost 5 bases, and 18 bases stayed unmatched. In nucleotides, the CDR3 is TGTGCCAGCGAACCAATACCTCGGGACAGAAGAGACAATGAGCAGTTCTTC. It encodes CASEPIPRDRRDNEQFF.

This chain uses TRBV28 with TRBJ1-1; D might be TRBD1 (5 bases). V lost 7 bases and J 0 bases, leaving 15 bases between the germline ends. The germline gives CDR1 MDHEN, CDR2 SYDVKM. The CDR3 is 15 amino acids. CDR3 residues: CASNLVDSLNTEAFF. CDR3 nucleotide sequence: TGTGCCAGCAACCTAGTCGACAGCTTGAACACTGAAGCTTTCTTT.

The J gene is TRBJ2-3, the V gene TRBV2; TRBD2 matches at 7 bases. The CDR3 runs 15 residues. Germline CDR1 and CDR2: SNHLY and FYNNEI. V lost 9 bases to trimming and J lost 5 bases; unmatched junction nucleotides: 14. Written as DNA, the CDR3 is TGTGCCAGTGGGGGTCGGGGGAGGGCCCAAGATACGCAGTATTTT. This translates into CASGGRGRAQDTQYF.

This clone was recorded a few times. This chain links TRBV28 with TRBJ1-5; the D is unclear. The CDR3 loop spans 14 amino acids. V dropped 6 bases and J dropped 0 bases, with 9 bases sitting between them. Germline CDR1 MDHEN, CDR2 SYDVKM. CDR3: CASRGSYSNQPQHF. DNA of the CDR3: TGTGCCAGCAGGGGCTCTTATAGCAATCAGCCCCAGCATTTT.

The V call is TRBV6-5, the J call TRBJ2-2, with 8 bases lining up with TRBD1. The CDR3 runs to 15 residues. Trimming cost V 2 bases and J 8 bases; bases outside gene matches: 7. Per germline, CDR1 MNHEY and CDR2 SVGAGI. The CDR3 is CASSYRPGGIGELFF. The CDR3 coding sequence is TGTGCCAGCAGTTACAGGCCAGGGGGCATTGGGGAGCTGTTTTTT.